The 16 T cell receptor beta chains given below trace back to one sample, sequenced in a study of cytomegalovirus exposure and HLA in healthy donors. Use of 60 Vbeta and 13 Jbeta primers characterized the PCR. Profiling relied on immunoSEQ multiplex PCR, and the TCRdb table lists in-frame clones only, not all of them. The sample contains around 120,000 clones, 60% to 85% of which appear only once. Sequenced sample: PBMCs. The receptors here all came from a man aged 25-45 years in good health and CMV-seronegative.

The CDR3 region is CASSLTRGHQPQHF. The CDR3 coding sequence is TGTGCCAGCAGTCTTACGCGGGGTCACCAGCCCCAGCATTTT. The rearrangement links TRBV6-5 to TRBJ1-5; no clear D. The germline CDR1 and CDR2 sequences are MNHEY and SVGAGI. V shed 5 bases and J shed 7 bases, with 15 bases lying between them. This CDR3 has 14 residues.

This clone was seen a single time. V gene TRBV27 combines with J gene TRBJ1-1; D unresolved. Germline CDR1 MNHEY, CDR2 SMNVEV (reference sequence). The V gene lost 3 bases and the J gene lost 3 bases, with 8 bases spanning the gap. The CDR3 is 13 amino acids. The CDR3 sequence is CASSLVRDTEAFF. The DNA for the CDR3 is TGTGCCAGCAGTTTGGTGAGGGACACTGAAGCTTTCTTT.

This chain uses TRBV2 with TRBJ1-6; no clear D gene. Germline V lookup: CDR1 SNHLY, CDR2 FYNNEI. The V end was cut by 7 bases, the J end by 0 bases, with 13 bases between. CDR3 size: 16 residues. CDR3 residues: CASTDPGGSYNSPLHF. The CDR3 DNA reads as TGTGCCAGCACCGACCCGGGAGGCTCCTATAATTCACCCCTCCACTTT.

This rearrangement joins TRBV25-1 to TRBJ1-4; D not certain. The CDR3 spans 14 residues. Trimming removed 3 bases at V and 1 base at J, with 6 bases between. Germline V gene lookup returns CDR1 MGHDK and CDR2 SYGVNS. CDR3 sequence (DNA): TGTGCCAGCAGTGAGGAGGGAACTAATGAAAAACTGTTTTTT. Translation: CASSEEGTNEKLFF.

The rearrangement joins TRBV6-5 to TRBJ2-7, with D perhaps matching TRBD1 (6 bases). Trimming stripped 4 bases from V and 7 bases from J, with 17 bases between. This CDR3 is 14 amino acids long. CDR1 and CDR2 from the germline V gene are MNHEY and SVGAGI. The CDR3 DNA is TGTGCCAGCAGTTTTACTCCAGGGGTCGGGGAGCAGTACTTC. It is translated as CASSFTPGVGEQYF.

The V gene is TRBV6-5, the J gene TRBJ1-5, with 8 bases aligning to TRBD1. Trimming took 5 bases from V and 11 from J; bases not matched to a gene: 8. Germline V CDR1 and CDR2: MNHEY, SVGAGI. CDR3 length equals 13 residues. CDR3 DNA sequence: TGTGCCAGCAGTCGACAGGGGTCCGTAACCCAGCATTTT. It encodes CASSRQGSVTQHF.

The chain recombines TRBV9 with TRBJ1-2; D is unresolved. This CDR3 is 15 amino acids long. Germline-derived CDR1 and CDR2 are SGDLS and YYNGEE. The V end lost 0 bases, the J end lost 0 bases, and 9 bases lay between the germline ends. The CDR3 spells CASSVGNRANYGYTF. The CDR3 region has the DNA TGTGCCAGCAGCGTAGGTAACAGAGCTAACTATGGCTACACCTTC.

The gene calls are TRBV7-8 and TRBJ1-1, with TRBD1 as a possible D gene (5 bases). Trimming shortened V by 8 bases and J by 8 bases, and 18 bases separated the two germline ends. This CDR3 is built from 13 residues. Germline CDR1 is SGHVS and CDR2 is FQNEAQ. CDR3 sequence reads: CASQISGTDEAFF. CDR3 DNA: TGTGCCAGCCAAATAAGCGGGACCGACGAAGCTTTCTTT. Full variable domain (outside the CDR3, taken from reference TRBV7-8 and TRBJ1-1): GAGVSQSPRYKVAKRGQDVALRCDPISGHVSLFWYQQALGQGPEFLTYFQNEAQLDKSGLPSDRFFAERPEGSVSTLKIQRTQQEDSAVYLCASQISGTDEAFFGQGTRLTVV.

The rearrangement uses TRBV11-2 and TRBJ2-1; D is possibly TRBD2 (5 bases). V shed 6 bases and J shed 9 bases, with 9 bases lying between them. Germline loops: CDR1 SGHAT, CDR2 FQNNGV. The CDR3 contains 11 residues. The CDR3 sequence is CASRLGGEQFF. The CDR3 DNA is TGTGCCAGCAGACTAGGTGGTGAGCAGTTCTTC.

The chain combines TRBV5-1 with TRBJ1-2, with D perhaps TRBD1 (6 bases). CDR1 and CDR2 from the germline V gene are SGHRS and YFSETQ. The CDR3 runs to 16 residues. Trimming removed 0 bases from V and 1 base from J, with 13 bases in between. CDR3 bases: TGCGCCAGCAGCTTGGGAAGGGGGAACTTTAACTATGGCTACACCTTC. Translation: CASSLGRGNFNYGYTF.

V gene TRBV20-1 combines with J gene TRBJ2-3; D is undetermined. The germline CDR1 and CDR2 sequences are DFQATT and SNEGSKA (reference sequence). This CDR3 comprises 11 residues. Trimming stripped 6 bases from V and 5 bases from J, with 9 bases between. The CDR3 region is CSAPRGDTQYF. Written as DNA, the CDR3 is TGCAGTGCACCGAGAGGAGATACGCAGTATTTT.

This chain uses TRBV18 with TRBJ2-1; TRBD2 aligns across 8 bases. Germline CDR1 is KGHSH and CDR2 is LQKENI. The CDR3 contains 17 residues. The junction had 10 bases not matched to a gene; V was cut back by 0 bases and J by 6 bases. The CDR3 bases are TGTGCCAGCTCACCACCCAAGGGTAGCGGGATGGTCAATGAGCAGTTCTTC. It codes for CASSPPKGSGMVNEQFF.

The V gene is TRBV5-6, the J gene TRBJ1-2; no clear D gene. V shed 0 bases and J shed 5 bases, with 5 bases lying between them. Looked up from germline, CDR1 is SGHDT and CDR2 is YYEEEE. CDR3 length equals 12 residues. Here the CDR3 reads CASSLGGYGYTF. CDR3 nucleotides: TGTGCCAGCAGCTTGGGAGGGTATGGCTACACCTTC.

The chain has TRBV5-1 and TRBJ1-6; 8 bases fit TRBD1. Germline trimming cut 4 bases from V and 6 bases from J; bases unmatched to any gene: 12. CDR1 SGHRS and CDR2 YFSETQ come from the germline V gene. CDR3 length equals 17 residues. CDR3 sequence reads: CASSLLSGQGLNSPLHF. In DNA form, the CDR3 reads TGCGCCAGCAGCCTTCTCTCCGGACAGGGTCTTAATTCACCCCTCCACTTT.

The CDR3 here is CASNSTGTGTSPLHF. CDR3 bases: TGTGCCAGCAATAGTACCGGGACAGGGACCTCACCCCTCCACTTT. The chain joins TRBV6-6 to TRBJ1-6, with 9 nucleotides matching TRBD1. CDR1 is MNHNY and CDR2 is SVGAGI in the germline V gene (reference sequence). V was pared by 7 bases and J by 10 bases, with 11 bases of the junction left unmatched. CDR3 length equals 15 residues.

The gene calls are TRBV6-5 and TRBJ2-3, with 7 positions matching TRBD1. Looked up from germline, CDR1 is MNHEY and CDR2 is SVGAGI. V lost 6 bases, J lost 8 bases, and 5 bases stayed unmatched. The CDR3 has 12 residues. This CDR3 is CASSDRVGTQYF. The CDR3 region has the DNA TGTGCCAGCAGCGACAGGGTGGGTACGCAGTATTTT.